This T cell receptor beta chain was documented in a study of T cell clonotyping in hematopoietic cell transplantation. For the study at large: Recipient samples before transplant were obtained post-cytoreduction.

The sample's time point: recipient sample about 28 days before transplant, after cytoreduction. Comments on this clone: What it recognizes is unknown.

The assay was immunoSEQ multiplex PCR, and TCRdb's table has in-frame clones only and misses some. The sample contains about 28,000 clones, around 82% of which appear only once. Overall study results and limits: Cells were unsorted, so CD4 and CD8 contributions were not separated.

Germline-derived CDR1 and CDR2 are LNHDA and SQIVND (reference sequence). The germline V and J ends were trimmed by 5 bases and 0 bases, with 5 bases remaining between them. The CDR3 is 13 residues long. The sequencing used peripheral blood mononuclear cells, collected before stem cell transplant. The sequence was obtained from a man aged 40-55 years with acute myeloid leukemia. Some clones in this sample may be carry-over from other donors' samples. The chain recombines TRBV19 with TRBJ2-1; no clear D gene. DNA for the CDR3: TGTGCCAGTAGTCAGAGCTCCTACAATGAGCAGTTCTTC. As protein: CASSQSSYNEQFF.